What follows is one T cell receptor (beta chain) and its context. Antigen unknown. This entry belongs to a study of cytomegalovirus exposure and HLA in healthy donors. This CDR3 is built from 19 residues. The germline V gene has CDR1 SGHDN and CDR2 FVKESK. With 4 bases removed from V and 1 base from J, the gap between germline ends came to 24 bases. Notes on the study in general: Relative to equally common others, HLA-associated TCR beta chains showed greater clonal expansion in a later analysis. Cytomegalovirus-associated status was assigned to approximately 160 TCR beta chains.

The PCR contained 60 Vbeta and 13 Jbeta primers. The assay was immunoSEQ multiplex PCR, and TCRdb's table has in-frame clones only and misses some. The sample shows about 150,000 clones, 70% to 85% of them seen only once. Unrecorded immune exposure was likely among donors, who were nominally healthy when sampled. The chain joins TRBV14 to TRBJ2-3, with a weak D call TRBD2 (7 bases). The sample consisted of PBMCs. This receptor was obtained from a woman between 50 and 59 years old in good health and CMV-seropositive. CDR3 in amino acids: CASSRITGSRGVGTDTQYF. The CDR3 DNA is TGTGCCAGCAGCCGGATAACAGGGAGCCGGGGGGTTGGCACAGATACGCAGTATTTT. Looking up the rest from reference TRBV14 and TRBJ2-3 gives the full variable domain: EAGVTQFPSHSVIEKGQTVTLRCDPISGHDNLYWYRRVMGKEIKFLLHFVKESKQDESGMPNNRFLAERTGGTYSTLKVQPAELEDSGVYFCASSRITGSRGVGTDTQYFGPGTRLTVL.